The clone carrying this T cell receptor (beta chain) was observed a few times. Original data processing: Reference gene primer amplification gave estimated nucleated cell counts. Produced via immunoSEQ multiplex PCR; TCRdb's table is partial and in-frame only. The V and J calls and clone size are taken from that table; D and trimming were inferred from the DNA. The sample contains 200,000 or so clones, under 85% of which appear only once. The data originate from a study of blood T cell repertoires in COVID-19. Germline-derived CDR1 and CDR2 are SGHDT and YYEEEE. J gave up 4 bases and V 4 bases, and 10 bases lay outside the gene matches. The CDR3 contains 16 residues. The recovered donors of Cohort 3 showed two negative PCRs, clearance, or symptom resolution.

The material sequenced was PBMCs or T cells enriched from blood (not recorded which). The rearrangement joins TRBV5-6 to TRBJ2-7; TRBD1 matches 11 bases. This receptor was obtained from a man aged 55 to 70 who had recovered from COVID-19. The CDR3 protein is CASSPFTGTGGYEQYF. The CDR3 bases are TGTGCCAGCAGCCCTTTCACCGGGACAGGGGGTTACGAGCAGTACTTC. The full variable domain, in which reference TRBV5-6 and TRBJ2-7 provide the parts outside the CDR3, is DAGVTQSPTHLIKTRGQQVTLRCSPKSGHDTVSWYQQALGQGPQFIFQYYEEEERQRGNFPDRFSGHQFPNYSSELNVNALLLGDSALYLCASSPFTGTGGYEQYFGPGTRLTVT.